Listed below are T cell receptor beta chains from one sample, sequenced in a study of identical twins. TCRdb reanalysed the 5' RACE reads using MiXCR and keeps one entry per CDR3 protein. The profile shows about 570,000 distinct CDR3 sequences, more than 9% of them singletons. These records were also assigned to another study, of yellow fever vaccine responses in identical twins.

The sequenced sample was PBMCs. All receptors derive from a young woman in good health. Each CDR3 is given with its conserved first and last residue. A D gene is named only where the DNA matches it firmly. Size values are once, few and many counts, or a class for expanded clones, and some rows have none.

V	J	size	D	DNA	CDR3
TRBV15	TRBJ1-3	.	.	TGTGCCACCAGCACCGGACAGCCTGGAAACACCATATATTTT	CATSTGQPGNTIYF
TRBV28	TRBJ2-3	.	TRBD2	TGTGCCAGCAGTCTATTGGGGACTACCACAGATACGCAGTATTTT	CASSLLGTTTDTQYF
TRBV6-1	TRBJ2-1	.	TRBD2	TGTGCCAGCAGTGAACCCAGCCGGGGGGATGAGCAGTTCTTC	CASSEPSRGDEQFF
TRBV10-3	TRBJ2-4	few	.	TGTGCCATCAGAGGAGGACTGGGTGAAAACATTCAGTACTTC	CAIRGGLGENIQYF
TRBV27	TRBJ2-1	.	TRBD1	TGTGCCAGCAGTTCTTGGACAGGCGCGAGCTCCTACAATGAGCAGTTCTTC	CASSSWTGASSYNEQFF
TRBV7-6	TRBJ1-1	many	TRBD1	TGTGCCAGCAGCTTAGTCCGACAGGGCACTGAAGCTTTCTTT	CASSLVRQGTEAFF
TRBV6-2/TRBV6-3	TRBJ2-4	many	.	TGTGCCAGCAGTGCCTCAAACATTCAGTACTTC	CASSASNIQYF
TRBV6-2/TRBV6-3	TRBJ2-3	.	TRBD1	TGTGCCAGCAGTCCGAGGGGGACAGTGGTAAGCACAGATACGCAGTATTTT	CASSPRGTVVSTDTQYF
TRBV5-1	TRBJ2-5	.	.	TGCGCCAGCAGCTTGCTATCACCACAAGAGACCCAGTACTTC	CASSLLSPQETQYF
TRBV7-2	TRBJ2-7	few	TRBD2	TGTGCCAGCAGCCAACAGCGGGGCGGGGGGGTGCAGTACTTC	CASSQQRGGGVQYF
TRBV5-1	TRBJ1-4	.	.	TGCGCCAGCAGCTTGGAGGGGGGGACAACTAATGAAAAACTGTTTTTT	CASSLEGGTTNEKLFF
TRBV4-3	TRBJ2-7	few	.	TGCGCCAGCAGCCAAGGGGCCCTTGGGTCCTACGAGCAGTACTTC	CASSQGALGSYEQYF
TRBV2	TRBJ2-2	.	TRBD1	TGTGCCAGCATGGCGTCCGGGACAGGGTACACCGGGGAGCTGTTTTTT	CASMASGTGYTGELFF
TRBV12-3/TRBV12-4	TRBJ2-6	.	TRBD1	TGTGCCATCAGTTTAGGGGGCAGGGGGCCCCTCTCTGGGGCCAACGTCCTGACTTTC	CAISLGGRGPLSGANVLTF
TRBV6-1	TRBJ2-3	.	TRBD2	TGTGCCAGCAGCTCTCAGCGGGGGGGCCTCTCAGATACGCAGTATTTT	CASSSQRGGLSDTQYF
TRBV5-6	TRBJ1-6	few	.	TGTGCCAGCAGCTTGCTGGTTTCACCCCTCCACTTT	CASSLLVSPLHF
TRBV3-1	TRBJ2-1	many	.	TGTGCCAGCAGCCAAGACTCCTACGACCACCCAGAGCAGTTCTTC	CASSQDSYDHPEQFF
TRBV11-2	TRBJ1-1	.	.	TGTGCCAGCAGCTTGATCCGGGACAACACTGAAGCTTTCTTT	CASSLIRDNTEAFF
TRBV7-2	TRBJ2-7	many	.	TGTGCCAGCAGCTTAGGCGGCAGGGAGTACGAGCAGTACTTC	CASSLGGREYEQYF
TRBV6-1	TRBJ2-5	few	.	TGTGCCAGCAGTGAATATTTCGGCGGGTTTTTCGAGACCCAGTACTTC	CASSEYFGGFFETQYF
TRBV12-3/TRBV12-4	TRBJ2-3	many	TRBD2	TGTGCCAGCAGTGTGACTAGCGGGAGGAGCACAGATACGCAGTATTTT	CASSVTSGRSTDTQYF
TRBV5-1	TRBJ2-5	few	TRBD2	TGCGCCAGCAGCCCAGCGGGAACACTAGAGACCCAGTACTTC	CASSPAGTLETQYF
TRBV27	TRBJ2-4	.	TRBD1	TGTGCCAGCAGTTCCCCCGGACAGGGCGCAAACATTCAGTACTTC	CASSSPGQGANIQYF
TRBV12-3/TRBV12-4	TRBJ2-1	.	.	TGTGCCAGCAGTTTAGTGGGACCCCCTATGCATGAGCAGTTCTTC	CASSLVGPPMHEQFF
TRBV3-1	TRBJ1-5	.	.	TGTGCCAGCAGCCAAAAGATTAATCAGCCCCAGCATTTT	CASSQKINQPQHF
TRBV7-9	TRBJ2-7	many	.	TGTGCCAGCAGCCCCTACAAGTACGAGCAGTACTTC	CASSPYKYEQYF
TRBV7-2	TRBJ2-3	many	.	TGTGCCAGCAGCCCTACCTCAGATACGCAGTATTTT	CASSPTSDTQYF
TRBV29-1	TRBJ1-2	few	TRBD1	TGCAGCGTAGGGACAGGGGGCGACTATGGCTACACCTTC	CSVGTGGDYGYTF
TRBV6-5	TRBJ1-2	few	TRBD1	TGTGCCAGCAGCCACTCGGGACAGGGGAACTATGGCTACACCTTC	CASSHSGQGNYGYTF
TRBV7-2	TRBJ2-5	few	.	TGTGCCAGCAGCGGGAACGCCAAGGAGACCCAGTACTTC	CASSGNAKETQYF
TRBV28	TRBJ2-7	many	.	TGTGCCAGCAGTACAGGGACCGAGCAGTACTTC	CASSTGTEQYF
TRBV5-1	TRBJ2-7	many	.	TGCGCCAGCAGCGTCAGATGGGACACGACTAGCTACGAGCAGTACTTC	CASSVRWDTTSYEQYF
TRBV10-3	TRBJ2-7	few	.	TGTGCCATCAGAGCGGGACAGGCTAGCTACGAGCAGTACTTC	CAIRAGQASYEQYF
TRBV20-1	TRBJ2-2	few	TRBD2	TGCAGTGCTAGATTGGGACTAGCGAGAAACACCGGGGAGCTGTTTTTT	CSARLGLARNTGELFF
TRBV20-1	TRBJ2-7	few	.	TGCAGTGTTCCAGCGGGTCTCTCCTACGAGCAGTACTTC	CSVPAGLSYEQYF
TRBV6-1	TRBJ2-3	few	.	TGTGCCAGCACCCTGGATTATACTAGCACAGATACGCAGTATTTT	CASTLDYTSTDTQYF
TRBV29-1	TRBJ2-5	.	TRBD2	TGCAGCGCCGCTGTCGGGACTAGCACCCAAGAGACCCAGTACTTC	CSAAVGTSTQETQYF
TRBV10-3	TRBJ2-2	few	TRBD2	TGTGCCACCCAACTAGCGGCCAACACCGGGGAGCTGTTTTTT	CATQLAANTGELFF
TRBV28	TRBJ2-1	many	TRBD2	TGTGCCAGCAGTGCGAGCGGGGGAAGGGGCAATGAGCAGTTCTTC	CASSASGGRGNEQFF
TRBV27	TRBJ2-7	.	TRBD1	TGTGCCAGCAACCCGGGACAGAGAGCTTACGAGCAGTACTTC	CASNPGQRAYEQYF
TRBV6-5	TRBJ1-1	many	.	TGTGCCAGCAGTTACTCGGGGCCATCCAATACGGGCACTGAAGCTTTCTTT	CASSYSGPSNTGTEAFF
TRBV29-1	TRBJ2-5	many	TRBD2	TGCAGCGTTACCACGGGAGTAGCGGGGACTCAAGAGACCCAGTACTTC	CSVTTGVAGTQETQYF
TRBV27	TRBJ2-1	.	TRBD2	TGTGCCAGCAGTCCCCAGGCAGCGGGAGGCTACAATGAGCAGTTCTTC	CASSPQAAGGYNEQFF
TRBV7-7	TRBJ2-2	many	.	TGTGCGGTGATAGAAGGACAGCCTCATGCCGGGGAGCTGTTTTTT	CAVIEGQPHAGELFF
TRBV5-6	TRBJ2-5	many	.	TGTGCCAGCAGCTACTCCGACTTAGTAGCGGACTACCAAGAGACCCAGTACTTC	CASSYSDLVADYQETQYF
TRBV12-3/TRBV12-4	TRBJ1-5	many	TRBD1	TGTGCCAGCAGTCCCGGACAGGGAGACAATCAGCCCCAGCATTTT	CASSPGQGDNQPQHF
TRBV4-3	TRBJ2-7	many	TRBD2	TGCGCCAGCAGCCAAGATAGCGGGAGCTCCTACGAGCAGTACTTC	CASSQDSGSSYEQYF
TRBV12-3/TRBV12-4	TRBJ2-1	many	TRBD2	TGTGCCAGCAGTGATGTGACTAGCGGGATTTGGTATGAGCAGTTCTTC	CASSDVTSGIWYEQFF
TRBV6-8	TRBJ2-7	.	TRBD1	TGTGCCAGTCTCTGGGACAGCTCCTACGAGCAGTACTTC	CASLWDSSYEQYF
TRBV29-1	TRBJ2-1	many	TRBD2	TGCAGCGTTCCGCGGGGGAGCCATAACGGACGGAGAAATGAGCAGTTCTTC	CSVPRGSHNGRRNEQFF